What follows are 19 T cell receptor beta chains derived from one specimen sequenced in a study of shared clonotypes between healthy human individuals. Clones were read by immunoSEQ multiplex PCR, and TCRdb kept only the in-frame ones, dropping some. The sample holds over 2 million clones, just under 95% seen once. Specimen: naive CD4+ T cells from PBMCs. This sample's subset: CD45RA+ positively selected. Receptors originate from a man younger than 35 in good health. Some clones in this sample may be carry-over from other donors' samples.

This clone was seen only a few times. V and J are TRBV2 and TRBJ1-5; 9 nucleotides line up with TRBD1. V was pared by 4 bases and J by 7 bases, with 5 bases of the junction left unmatched. The length of the CDR3 is 14 residues. Germline V lookup: CDR1 SNHLY, CDR2 FYNNEI. The CDR3 loop reads CASSAQGANQPQHF. DNA for the CDR3: TGTGCCAGCAGTGCACAGGGGGCGAACCAGCCCCAGCATTTT.

This clone showed up just a few times. The chain joins TRBV2 to TRBJ2-7; maybe TRBD1 (5 bases). Trimming cost V 1 base and J 3 bases, with 10 bases left between them. Germline V gene sequence: CDR1 SNHLY, CDR2 FYNNEI. There are 14 residues in the CDR3. In DNA form, the CDR3 reads TGTGCCAGCAGTGAAGGACAGCTACTCTACGAGCAGTACTTC. Amino acids: CASSEGQLLYEQYF.

This sequence joins TRBV19 and TRBJ2-1; 8 bases fit TRBD2. The CDR3 runs to 15 residues. The V gene end was trimmed by 6 bases and the J gene end by 6 bases; junction bases not matched to a gene: 10. Germline CDR1 is LNHDA and CDR2 is SQIVND (reference sequence). The CDR3 is CASRPTSAGSNEQFF. The CDR3 coding sequence is TGTGCCAGTAGGCCGACTAGCGCGGGTTCCAATGAGCAGTTCTTC.

The V gene is TRBV5-4, the J gene TRBJ2-3; 8 bases match TRBD2. The CDR3 length is 14 residues. Germline CDR1 is SGHNT and CDR2 is YYREEE (reference sequence). CDR3 coding DNA: TGTGCTGGCGCCCGGGAGGGTAGCACAGATACGCAGTATTTT. Protein sequence: CAGAREGSTDTQYF.

This chain connects TRBV28 to TRBJ2-2; D may be TRBD1 (7 bases). CDR3 size: 16 residues. V was clipped by 5 bases and J by 4 bases, with 17 bases between them. Germline V gene sequence: CDR1 MDHEN, CDR2 SYDVKM. The CDR3 reads CASSPGGGGVTGELFF. The CDR3 DNA follows: TGTGCCAGCAGTCCGGGTGGAGGGGGCGTCACCGGGGAGCTGTTTTTT.

This clone appeared a single time. DNA for the CDR3: TGTGCCTGCAACGGAGGCACACCCTATGGCTACACCTTC. This gives the protein CACNGGTPYGYTF. The chain couples TRBV10-3 to TRBJ1-2, with D uncertain. Between the trimmed V and J ends, which lost 11 bases and 4 bases, there was a span of 17 bases. The CDR3 spans 13 residues. CDR1 is ENHRY, CDR2 SYGVKD, per germline.

This clone was counted a single time. V and J are TRBV12-5 and TRBJ1-2; D perhaps matches TRBD1 (6 bases). The CDR3 is 15 amino acids. Per germline, CDR1 LGHNT and CDR2 FRNRAP. V was cut by 1 base and J by 4 bases, with 13 bases left in between. The CDR3, as DNA: TGTGCTAGTGGTTTGGGACCGACAGGCATCTATGGCTACACCTTC. Translation: CASGLGPTGIYGYTF.

A word on this clone: No conserved phenylalanine or tryptophan ends this CDR3, so it is likely a read error. It is unclear where the CDR3 begins or ends on the DNA, so no DNA is shown, and the CDR3 is as TCRdb lists it. The chain has TRBV18 and TRBJ2-7; TRBD2, the table's D call, was not compared with the DNA. Inclusive of both ends, the CDR3 amounts to 13 amino acids. CDR1 and CDR2 from the germline V gene are KGHSH and LQKENI. CDR3 region: CASSPGLASGSRY.

The chain couples TRBV2 to TRBJ2-1; 7 bases line up with TRBD2. CDR1 is SNHLY and CDR2 is FYNNEI in the germline V gene. V trimming: 6 bases; J trimming: 9 bases; junction bases outside the gene matches: 8. The CDR3 extends over 13 amino acids. CDR3: CASSGRTSVEQFF. As DNA, the CDR3 is TGTGCCAGCAGCGGAAGAACTAGCGTTGAGCAGTTCTTC.

The V call is TRBV6-1, the J call TRBJ1-5, with TRBD1 matching over 10 bases. Germline V gene data show CDR1 as MNHNS and CDR2 as SASEGT. With V trimmed by 11 bases and J by 5 bases, 9 bases remained unmatched. The CDR3 has 14 residues. The CDR3 nucleotides read TGTGCCGCACGACAGGGGGCAGTTGATCAGCCCCAGCATTTT. This sequence encodes CAARQGAVDQPQHF.

The chain recombines TRBV4-1 with TRBJ1-1, with TRBD1 identical over 7 bases. V lost 0 bases to trimming and J lost 0 bases; unmatched junction nucleotides: 10. CDR3 length: 18 amino acids. Germline lookup yields CDR1 MGHRA and CDR2 YSYEKL. The CDR3 sequence is CASSQDAPGQNMNTEAFF. In nucleotides, the CDR3 is TGCGCCAGCAGCCAAGATGCCCCGGGACAGAATATGAACACTGAAGCTTTCTTT.

This clone has just a few counts. The chain carries TRBV10-3 and TRBJ1-1; 8 bases map to TRBD1. V was pared by 7 bases and J by 1 base, with 5 bases of the junction left unmatched. The CDR3 is made up of 14 amino acids. From germline, CDR1 is ENHRY and CDR2 SYGVKD. The chain's CDR3 is CAINRQGQNTEAFF. CDR3 DNA: TGTGCCATCAATAGACAGGGGCAGAACACTGAAGCTTTCTTT.

The genes are TRBV20-1 and TRBJ2-4; possibly TRBD1 or TRBD2 for D (5 bases each). Germline assignment: CDR1 DFQATT and CDR2 SNEGSKA (reference sequence). V was pared by 1 base and J by 9 bases, with 7 bases between. This CDR3 comprises 11 residues. The CDR3, as DNA: TGCAGTGCTAGAGGTGGGGGCATTCAGTACTTC. Encoded protein: CSARGGGIQYF.

The chain couples TRBV28 to TRBJ1-6; D is undetermined. Per the germline V gene, CDR1 is MDHEN and CDR2 is SYDVKM. Trimming cost V 5 bases and J 8 bases, with 16 bases left between them. CDR3 length equals 15 residues. CDR3 nucleotides: TGTGCCAGCAGTCCACCCCATTTTGAGTATTCACCCCTCCACTTT. Amino acid sequence: CASSPPHFEYSPLHF.

As regards this clone: Other nucleotide sequences from this sample produce the same CDR3. The V call is TRBV29-1, the J call TRBJ2-3; perhaps TRBD2 as D (6 bases). This CDR3 is built from 10 residues. The germline gives CDR1 SQVTM, CDR2 ANQGSEA. CDR3 nucleotides: TGCAGTGCGGGGACAGATACGCAGTATTTT. Protein product: CSAGTDTQYF.

The V call is TRBV28, the J call TRBJ1-5; 7 bases map to TRBD1. CDR1 is MDHEN and CDR2 is SYDVKM in the germline V gene. There are 15 residues in the CDR3. J was trimmed by 0 bases and V by 4 bases; bases with no gene match: 3. The CDR3 coding sequence is TGTGCCAGCAGTTGGGACAGACTTAGCAATCAGCCCCAGCATTTT. Translating gives CASSWDRLSNQPQHF.

Regarding this clone: This CDR3 is also generated by other DNA sequences in the sample. This sequence joins TRBV5-6 and TRBJ1-1; D gene uncertain. Trimming took off 2 bases at V and 5 bases at J, with 7 bases between the two ends. The V gene's germline CDR1 is SGHDT and CDR2 YYEEEE. CDR3 length: 12 residues. The chain's CDR3 is CASSLPGTEAFF. Written as DNA, the CDR3 is TGTGCCAGCAGCTTACCGGGGACTGAAGCTTTCTTT.

The V call is TRBV27, the J call TRBJ1-1, with a possible D match to TRBD1 (5 bases). CDR1 and CDR2 (germline): MNHEY, SMNVEV (reference sequence). The CDR3 is 14 amino acids. V was cut by 3 bases and J by 1 base, with 9 bases left in between. CDR3 residues: CASSFWGTNTEAFF. CDR3 bases: TGTGCCAGCAGTTTTTGGGGCACGAACACTGAAGCTTTCTTT.

The chain carries TRBV28 and TRBJ1-2, with D perhaps matching TRBD1 (5 bases). Germline V gene lookup returns CDR1 MDHEN and CDR2 SYDVKM. The germline V and J ends were trimmed by 6 bases and 4 bases, with 12 bases remaining between them. This CDR3 has 13 residues. The CDR3 DNA is TGTGCCAGCAGACTGACGGGGGTCTATGGCTACACCTTC. Translating gives CASRLTGVYGYTF.